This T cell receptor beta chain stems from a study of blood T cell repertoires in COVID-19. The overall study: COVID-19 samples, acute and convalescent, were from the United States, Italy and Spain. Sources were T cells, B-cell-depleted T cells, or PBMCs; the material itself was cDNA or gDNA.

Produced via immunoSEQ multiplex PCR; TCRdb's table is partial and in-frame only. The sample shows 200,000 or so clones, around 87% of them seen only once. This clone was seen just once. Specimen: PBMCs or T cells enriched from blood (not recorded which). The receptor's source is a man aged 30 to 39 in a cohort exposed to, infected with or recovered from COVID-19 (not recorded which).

CDR3 loop: CASSIEGLDEQYF. The CDR3 DNA follows: TGTGCCAGTAGTATAGAGGGACTAGACGAGCAGTACTTC. The rearrangement uses TRBV19 and TRBJ2-7; 8 bases are a match to TRBD2. With 0 bases clipped from V and 5 bases from J, the junction kept 0 bases outside the gene matches. CDR3 length equals 13 residues. The V gene's germline CDR1 is LNHDA and CDR2 SQIVND (reference sequence).